The rows below give T cell receptor delta chains drawn from one sample of a study of γδ T cells in repeated Plasmodium falciparum infection. TCRdb reprocessed the multiplex PCR reads through CATT. The table includes some 50,000 delta-chain clones, roughly 1.6% detected once. The source material was gamma-delta T cells from blood. These TCRs come from a pool of human donors (malaria-infected and uninfected, not separated). Each CDR3 is given without its conserved first and last residue.

cdr3_length: 12; v_call: TRDV2; j_call: TRDJ1; cdr3_aa: ACDTIGGGDKLI
cdr3_length: 18; v_call: TRDV2; j_call: TRDJ1; cdr3_aa: ACDKIAGGLPTRSTDKLI
cdr3_length: 20; v_call: TRDV1; j_call: TRDJ1; cdr3_aa: ALGEQSRWLGSYWGLPDKLI
cdr3_length: 13; v_call: TRDV2; j_call: TRDJ1; cdr3_aa: ACEPLGDYTDKLI
cdr3_length: 15; v_call: TRDV2; j_call: TRDJ1; cdr3_aa: ACDSLQAGGHTDKLI
cdr3_length: 10; v_call: TRDV1; j_call: TRDJ1; cdr3_aa: ALGEVSRVLI
cdr3_length: 15; v_call: TRDV2; j_call: TRDJ1; cdr3_aa: ACDPLGELVNTDKLI
cdr3_length: 16; v_call: TRDV1; j_call: TRDJ1; cdr3_aa: ALGELDPFLRHTDKLI
cdr3_length: 17; v_call: TRDV1; j_call: TRDJ1; cdr3_aa: ALGEPYVEGLGDTRKLI
cdr3_length: 14; v_call: TRDV2; j_call: TRDJ1; cdr3_aa: ACDSGRYWGMVRLI
cdr3_length: 16; v_call: TRDV1; j_call: TRDJ1; cdr3_aa: ALGLRGRRALYTDKLI
cdr3_length: 15; v_call: TRDV2; j_call: TRDJ3; cdr3_aa: ACDTGGYSWDTRQMF
cdr3_length: 15; v_call: TRDV1; j_call: TRDJ1; cdr3_aa: ALGRRRGLLYTDKLI
cdr3_length: 10; v_call: TRDV1; j_call: TRDJ1; cdr3_aa: SLGDTDYKLI
cdr3_length: 18; v_call: TRDV1; j_call: TRDJ1; cdr3_aa: ALGSPTFDLLGDILDKLI
cdr3_length: 16; v_call: TRDV2; j_call: TRDJ1; cdr3_aa: ACDTLPTQGADSDKLI
cdr3_length: 17; v_call: TRDV3; j_call: TRDJ1; cdr3_aa: AFRVHRLGDKWYTDKLI
cdr3_length: 17; v_call: TRDV1; j_call: TRDJ1; cdr3_aa: ALGPRRGGIRYSADKLI
cdr3_length: 15; v_call: TRDV1; j_call: TRDJ1; cdr3_aa: ALGERSPYWITDKLI
cdr3_length: 20; v_call: TRDV3; j_call: TRDJ1; cdr3_aa: AVPRPYWGIRLLGGYTDKLI
cdr3_length: 17; v_call: TRDV1; j_call: TRDJ1; cdr3_aa: ALGERLLYWGITTDKLI
cdr3_length: 13; v_call: TRDV1; j_call: TRDJ1; cdr3_aa: ALGSRVLATDKPI
cdr3_length: 18; v_call: TRDV2; j_call: TRDJ1; cdr3_aa: ACDTEDRLTGGPHTDKLI
cdr3_length: 16; v_call: TRDV1; j_call: TRDJ1; cdr3_aa: ALGERRPTWGIRPGLI
cdr3_length: 12; v_call: TRDV1; j_call: TRDJ1; cdr3_aa: ALGRNIRTDKLI
cdr3_length: 16; v_call: TRDV2; j_call: TRDJ1; cdr3_aa: ACDTLVAPGLDTDKLI
cdr3_length: 15; v_call: TRDV3; j_call: TRDJ1; cdr3_aa: ALTSMGGLGDTDKLI
cdr3_length: 16; v_call: TRDV1; j_call: TRDJ1; cdr3_aa: ALGDVYPGLGVADKLI
cdr3_length: 18; v_call: TRDV1; j_call: TRDJ1; cdr3_aa: ALGEAFLLGDYDYTDKLI
cdr3_length: 19; v_call: TRDV3; j_call: TRDJ1; cdr3_aa: ALMTVPPLGDWGDNPDKLI
cdr3_length: 16; v_call: TRDV2; j_call: TRDJ1; cdr3_aa: ACDTVMLGYGYTDKLI
cdr3_length: 17; v_call: TRDV1; j_call: TRDJ1; cdr3_aa: ALGAPPFGGGFYTDKLI
cdr3_length: 13; v_call: TRDV2; j_call: TRDJ1; cdr3_aa: ACDTLLGDTDKLI
cdr3_length: 18; v_call: TRDV1; j_call: TRDJ1; cdr3_aa: ALGFPSTPYWGKYTDKLI
cdr3_length: 17; v_call: TRDV2; j_call: TRDJ1; cdr3_aa: ACDTHVPTGGLYTDKLI